The 19 T cell receptor beta chains in this list originate from one sample, sequenced in a study of blood T cell repertoires in COVID-19. TCRdb's copy holds only in-frame clones and misses some; the assay was immunoSEQ multiplex PCR. The table records tens of thousands of clones, about 81% of them present only once. Sample: peripheral blood. The source of these receptors is a woman aged 70-85 years with COVID-19, enrolled during active disease.

The chain joins TRBV18 to TRBJ1-6; 7 bases line up with TRBD1. The germline gives CDR1 KGHSH, CDR2 LQKENI. V was clipped by 4 bases and J by 6 bases; unmatched bases: 9. The CDR3 is made up of 16 amino acids. DNA for the CDR3: TGTGCCAGCTCACAAGAGCCCGCAGGGGGTAATTCACCCCTCCACTTT. It encodes CASSQEPAGGNSPLHF.

This clone was recorded a few times. V and J are TRBV27 and TRBJ2-5; 9 bases are shared with TRBD2. The CDR3 contains 15 residues. V shed 2 bases, J shed 5 bases, and the junction held 6 bases outside the gene matches. In germline, CDR1 is MNHEY, CDR2 SMNVEV (reference sequence). CDR3 DNA: TGTGCCAGCAGTTTAGGACTAGCGTCATGGGAGACCCAGTACTTC. This sequence encodes CASSLGLASWETQYF.

The chain uses TRBV2 and TRBJ1-4, with D uncertain. This CDR3 has 15 residues. Germline lookup yields CDR1 SNHLY and CDR2 FYNNEI. The V end was cut by 4 bases, the J end by 8 bases, with 17 bases between. The CDR3 protein is CASSGFGLIGEKLFF. CDR3 DNA: TGTGCCAGCAGTGGCTTTGGGCTCATCGGCGAAAAACTGTTTTTT.

In this sample, this clone turned up a few times. The chain links TRBV12-5 to TRBJ2-7, with 12 bases identical to TRBD1. Germline V lookup: CDR1 LGHNT, CDR2 FRNRAP. This CDR3 comprises 15 residues. Germline trimming cut 5 bases from V and 2 bases from J; bases unmatched to any gene: 4. This CDR3 reads CASGAGQGAPYEQYF. DNA for the CDR3: TGTGCTAGTGGTGCGGGACAGGGGGCTCCCTACGAGCAGTACTTC.

The table lists this clone with a few counts. The chain employs TRBV9 and TRBJ1-1, with a possible D match to TRBD1 (6 bases). The CDR3 is made up of 19 amino acids. Germline lookup yields CDR1 SGDLS and CDR2 YYNGEE. Trimming left V 0 bases short and J 2 bases short, with 23 bases between. The CDR3 sequence: CASSVEGGPQGRENTEAFF. As DNA, the CDR3 is TGTGCCAGCAGCGTAGAGGGGGGACCTCAGGGGAGGGAAAACACTGAAGCTTTCTTT.

This rearrangement joins TRBV5-5 to TRBJ1-6; TRBD1 matches 7 bases. The J segment lost 10 bases and the V segment lost 4 bases, leaving 11 bases of the junction unmatched. Germline V gene data show CDR1 as SGHKS and CDR2 as YYEKEE (reference sequence). This CDR3 comprises 15 residues. CDR3 nucleotide sequence: TGTGCCAGCAGCCGACAGGGTCTGGCGGAATCACCCCTCCACTTT. Its translation is CASSRQGLAESPLHF.

This chain joins TRBV4-2 and TRBJ2-4, with 7 bases identical to TRBD1. The germline gives CDR1 LGHNA, CDR2 YNFKEQ. There are 14 residues in the CDR3. V shed 4 bases and J 7 bases; nucleotides not matched to a gene: 7. DNA for the CDR3: TGTGCCAGCAGCCCCCAGGGGGTTGAGAACATTCAGTACTTC. Amino acids: CASSPQGVENIQYF.

The rearrangement uses TRBV7-2 and TRBJ1-6; 7 positions agree with TRBD1. The CDR3 contains 16 residues. The V gene end was trimmed by 4 bases and the J gene end by 5 bases; junction bases not matched to a gene: 8. The germline gives CDR1 SGHTA, CDR2 FQGNSA. CDR3 protein: CASSSRDRVNNSPLHF. The CDR3 DNA is TGTGCCAGCAGCTCTAGAGACAGGGTGAATAATTCACCCCTCCACTTT.

This clone turned up a few times. The gene calls are TRBV19 and TRBJ1-2; D remains ambiguous. There are 12 residues in the CDR3. CDR1 and CDR2 (germline): LNHDA, SQIVND (reference sequence). V was cut by 6 bases and J by 4 bases, with 9 bases left in between. CDR3 sequence reads: CASSSRGYGYTF. The CDR3 DNA follows: TGTGCCAGTAGCAGCCGGGGCTATGGCTACACCTTC.

The V gene is TRBV7-8, the J gene TRBJ2-1; 8 bases map to TRBD1. V dropped 5 bases and J dropped 4; count of bases not matched to a gene: 4. CDR3 length: 14 residues. Germline V gives CDR1 SGHVS, CDR2 FQNEAQ. CDR3 protein: CASSLRDRYNEQFF. For the CDR3, the DNA is TGTGCCAGCAGCCTCCGGGACAGGTACAATGAGCAGTTCTTC.

The table lists this clone with a count of one. The chain is built from TRBV1 and TRBJ2-1; the D segment call TRBD1 is taken from the table without a DNA check. TRBV1 is a known pseudogene. The CDR3 loop spans 19 amino acids. The CDR3 DNA sequence: TGCACCAGCAGCCAGGCCGAACACTTCCGGGACAGGGGGCACAATGAGCAGTTCTTC. It is translated as CTSSQAEHFRDRGHNEQFF.

In this sample, this clone turned up a few times. The chain has TRBV6-2 or TRBV6-3 and TRBJ2-3, with D maybe TRBD2 (7 bases). V was clipped by 5 bases and J by 4 bases, with 13 bases between them. CDR1 and CDR2 from the germline V gene are MNHEY and SVGEGT. The CDR3 is 14 residues long. CDR3 sequence: CASSLEGGPDTQYF. The CDR3 DNA sequence: TGTGCCAGCAGTCTCGAGGGGGGGCCAGATACGCAGTATTTT.

The chain is built from TRBV5-1 and TRBJ1-5; TRBD1 aligns across 9 bases. The length of the CDR3 is 15 residues. CDR1 and CDR2 (germline): SGHRS, YFSETQ. V shed 3 bases, J shed 3 bases, and the junction held 4 bases outside the gene matches. The CDR3 reads CASSSGTGINQPQHF. DNA of the CDR3: TGCGCCAGCAGCTCTGGGACAGGGATCAATCAGCCCCAGCATTTT.

The chain combines TRBV4-1 with TRBJ1-1; 10 bases agree with TRBD1. The CDR3 runs to 15 residues. V trimming: 4 bases; J trimming: 7 bases; junction bases outside the gene matches: 9. Looked up from germline, CDR1 is MGHRA and CDR2 is YSYEKL. The DNA of the CDR3 is TGCGCCAGCAGCCTTACGGACAGGGGGACGGGTGAAGCTTTCTTT. It specifies CASSLTDRGTGEAFF.

The chain has TRBV5-6 and TRBJ1-6, with 8 bases that match TRBD1. CDR3 size: 15 residues. The V gene end was trimmed by 3 bases and the J gene end by 7 bases; junction bases not matched to a gene: 6. Per the germline V gene, CDR1 is SGHDT and CDR2 is YYEEEE. CDR3 in amino acids: CASSSRTGTNSPLHF. The CDR3 coding sequence is TGTGCCAGCAGCTCCCGGACAGGGACCAATTCACCCCTCCACTTT.

V and J are TRBV6-5 and TRBJ1-6, with TRBD1 matching over 7 bases. Per the germline V gene, CDR1 is MNHEY and CDR2 is SVGAGI. The length of the CDR3 is 14 residues. V was clipped by 8 bases and J by 7 bases; unmatched bases: 8. The CDR3, as DNA: TGTGCCAGCCAAAGGACAGGCGCCAATTCACCCCTCCACTTT. Translation gives CASQRTGANSPLHF.

The V call is TRBV4-2, the J call TRBJ1-3; 7 nucleotides line up with TRBD1. After removal of 0 bases from V and 0 bases from J, the junction contained 14 bases not matched to a gene. This CDR3 is built from 20 residues. CDR1 LGHNA and CDR2 YNFKEQ come from the germline V gene. CDR3 nucleotides: TGTGCCAGCAGCCAAGATGGTGGGACAGTGAGGGGCTTCTCTGGAAACACCATATATTTT. It encodes CASSQDGGTVRGFSGNTIYF.

The chain couples TRBV21-1 to TRBJ2-1; the D segment call TRBD1 is taken from the table without a DNA check. TRBV21-1 is described as a pseudogene. The CDR3 has 16 residues. CDR3: CASSHSGTGRGNEQFF. CDR3 bases: TGTGCCAGCAGCCATAGCGGGACAGGGAGAGGCAATGAGCAGTTCTTC.

The rearrangement joins TRBV20-1 to TRBJ2-2, with TRBD1 identical over 8 bases. Germline lookup yields CDR1 DFQATT and CDR2 SNEGSKA (reference sequence). Trimming at V came to 3 bases and at J to 5 bases, leaving 2 bases not matched to a gene. This CDR3 is 13 amino acids long. The CDR3 protein is CSASRQGTGELFF. The DNA of the CDR3 is TGCAGTGCTAGTCGACAGGGGACCGGGGAGCTGTTTTTT.